In its sample, the clone carrying this T cell receptor beta chain was seen a few times. The target antigen is unknown. CDR1 and CDR2 from the germline V gene are LGHDT and YNNKEL (reference sequence). The V end was cut by 4 bases, the J end by 0 bases, with 10 bases between. The CDR3 totals 15 residues. TCRdb used MiXCR to reprocess the RT-PCR reads, holding one entry per CDR3 protein. The table shows 550,000 to 600,000 distinct CDR3 sequences, with 12% occurring only once. These data are taken from a study of response to subunit inactivated influenza vaccine. Study-level results: Authors proposed each seasonal influenza vaccination draws in few new T cells.

This clonotype was sampled from a man in his fifties or sixties who received an inactivated influenza vaccine. The source material was PBMCs from blood, sampled on the day of vaccination. This chain links TRBV3-1 with TRBJ2-4; D call uncertain. The CDR3 DNA sequence: TGTGCCAGCAGCCGGCAGCTACTAGCCAAAAACATTCAGTACTTC. It is translated as CASSRQLLAKNIQYF.